This is a list of T cell receptor beta chains from one sample in a study of OX40 agonist ivuxolimab in advanced cancers. TCRdb's table, derived via immunoSEQ multiplex PCR, lists solely in-frame clones and lacks some. The sample shows tens of thousands of clones, around 90% of them seen only once. Sample: CD4+ or CD8+ T cells sorted from blood, taken in a trial of the OX40 agonist ivuxolimab. The receptor set was obtained from an adult with an advanced solid tumor such as melanoma, head and neck, liver or kidney cancer. Both conserved end residues are part of each CDR3. A D gene is named only where the DNA matches it firmly. Rows give clone size only sometimes, using once, few, many, or a class for an expanded clone.

v_call	clone_size	d_call	j_call	cdr3_aa	cdr3_nt
TRBV27	NA	TRBD1	TRBJ2-3	CASISRGTVKTDTQYF	TGTGCCAGCATCTCTAGGGGGACAGTTAAGACAGATACGCAGTATTTT
TRBV21-1	NA	NA	TRBJ1-1	CASSKGGTGDIQIKAFF	TGTGCCAGCAGCAAAGGTGGGACAGGGGATATCCAAATTAAAGCTTTCTTT
TRBV6-5	once	NA	TRBJ1-1	CASSPVGAGEAFF	TGTGCCAGCAGCCCGGTGGGGGCCGGGGAAGCTTTCTTT
TRBV2	NA	NA	TRBJ1-2	CASSGIDYGYTF	TGTGCCAGCAGTGGTATAGACTATGGCTACACCTTC
TRBV6-5	NA	NA	TRBJ2-5	CASSYRETQYF	TGTGCCAGCAGTTATAGGGAGACCCAGTACTTC
TRBV27	NA	NA	TRBJ2-3	CASSLGGRSTDTQYF	TGTGCCAGCAGTTTGGGGGGGCGAAGCACAGATACGCAGTATTTT
TRBV6-5	NA	TRBD1	TRBJ2-7	CASSYKGQGYEQYF	TGTGCCAGCAGTTATAAGGGACAGGGTTACGAGCAGTACTTC
TRBV4-1	NA	TRBD1	TRBJ1-2	CASSQGTGLVYGYTF	TGCGCCAGCAGCCAAGGGACAGGTCTGGTCTATGGCTACACCTTC
TRBV29-1	NA	NA	TRBJ1-2	CSVGGPSEYGYTF	TGCAGCGTTGGCGGCCCCTCGGAGTATGGCTACACCTTC
TRBV5-1	NA	NA	TRBJ2-4	CASRDSAKNIQYF	TGCGCCAGCAGAGACAGCGCCAAAAACATTCAGTACTTC
TRBV10-2	NA	NA	TRBJ2-3	CASSEEGGPFTDTQYF	TGCGCCAGCAGTGAGGAGGGGGGGCCTTTCACAGATACGCAGTATTTT
TRBV6-4	NA	NA	TRBJ2-7	CASSGPRGKKSSYEQYF	TGTGCCAGCAGTGGACCTAGAGGTAAGAAGAGCTCCTACGAGCAGTACTTC
TRBV27	NA	NA	TRBJ2-2	CASSFDPTTGELFF	TGTGCCAGCAGTTTCGACCCTACCACCGGGGAGCTGTTTTTT
TRBV18	once	NA	TRBJ1-4	CASSPQENEKLFF	TGTGCCAGCTCACCGCAGGAGAATGAAAAACTGTTTTTT
TRBV18	NA	NA	TRBJ1-3	CASFSSGNTIYF	TGTGCCAGCTTTTCCTCTGGAAACACCATATATTTT
TRBV19	NA	TRBD2	TRBJ2-3	CASSSSGTATQYF	TGTGCCAGTAGCTCTAGCGGTACTGCCACGCAGTATTTT
TRBV14	NA	TRBD1	TRBJ1-1	CASSPQGASTEAFF	TGTGCCAGCAGCCCGCAGGGGGCATCAACGGAAGCTTTCTTT
TRBV18	NA	NA	TRBJ2-7	CASSPGTYEQYF	TGTGCCAGCTCACCAGGGACCTACGAGCAGTACTTC
TRBV21-1	NA	NA	TRBJ1-6	CASSKWDSPLHF	TGTGCCAGCAGCAAGTGGGATTCACCCCTCCACTTT
TRBV2	NA	NA	TRBJ1-1	CASSREANTEAFF	TGTGCCAGCAGTCGGGAGGCGAACACTGAAGCTTTCTTT
TRBV5-6	NA	TRBD1	TRBJ2-1	CASSVRGSYNEQFF	TGTGCCAGCAGCGTCAGGGGGTCCTACAATGAGCAGTTCTTC
TRBV12-5	NA	TRBD1	TRBJ2-1	CASGLPSFTGGYEQFF	TGTGCTAGTGGTTTGCCTTCCTTCACAGGGGGCTATGAGCAGTTCTTC
TRBV6-4	NA	NA	TRBJ2-3	CASRGAGRTDTQYF	TGTGCCAGCAGAGGGGCAGGGCGCACAGATACGCAGTATTTT
TRBV6-5	NA	TRBD2	TRBJ2-7	CASSSRLAGGEQYF	TGTGCCAGCAGTTCCCGACTAGCGGGGGGGGAGCAGTACTTC
TRBV2	NA	TRBD1	TRBJ1-2	CASRGDSVYGYTF	TGTGCCAGCCGCGGGGACAGTGTATATGGCTACACCTTC
TRBV5-6	NA	NA	TRBJ2-1	CASSSYNEQFF	TGTGCCAGCAGCAGCTACAATGAGCAGTTCTTC
TRBV2	NA	TRBD1	TRBJ1-6	CASKEGTGGNYSPLHF	TGTGCCAGTAAAGAGGGTACAGGGGGCAACTATTCACCCCTCCACTTT
TRBV6-5	NA	NA	TRBJ2-5	CASSQRTGREQYF	TGTGCCAGCAGCCAGAGGACAGGGCGGGAGCAGTACTTC
TRBV10-2	NA	NA	TRBJ1-5	CASSDRTSDQPQHF	TGCGCCAGCAGTGACCGGACCTCCGATCAGCCCCAGCATTTT
TRBV7-2	few	NA	TRBJ2-5	CASSLEHNEAQYF	TGTGCCAGCAGCTTAGAGCATAACGAAGCCCAGTACTTC
TRBV7-9	NA	NA	TRBJ1-1	CASTPRGIAAGTEAFF	TGTGCCAGCACACCGAGGGGGATTGCGGCGGGCACTGAAGCTTTCTTT
TRBV5-4	NA	NA	TRBJ1-2	CASSLAQGDPVYGYTF	TGTGCCAGCAGCTTGGCCCAGGGTGACCCTGTTTATGGCTACACCTTC
TRBV7-9	once	NA	TRBJ2-6	CASTVASGANVLTF	TGTGCCAGCACTGTAGCTTCTGGGGCCAACGTCCTGACTTTC
TRBV6-1	NA	NA	TRBJ1-1	CASIRAGQSEAFF	TGTGCCAGCATAAGGGCAGGGCAGTCTGAAGCTTTCTTT
TRBV2	NA	NA	TRBJ1-5	CASSDGRNNQPQHF	TGTGCCAGCAGCGACGGACGGAACAATCAGCCCCAGCATTTT
TRBV7-2	NA	TRBD2	TRBJ2-2	CASSQRGGSGGINTGELFF	TGTGCCAGCAGCCAAAGAGGTGGTAGCGGGGGGATTAACACCGGGGAGCTGTTTTTT